This T cell receptor (beta chain) was sequenced in a study of T cell responses to AZD1222 COVID-19 vaccine. Sequencing used immunoSEQ multiplex PCR; TCRdb keeps in-frame clones, though not all of them. The sample lists approximately 200,000 clones, about nine tenths seen once, with approximately 3.4% in the top ten. The CDR3 consists of 16 residues. After removal of 6 bases from V and 5 bases from J, the junction contained 10 bases not matched to a gene. CDR1 is MNHEY, CDR2 SMNVEV, per germline (reference sequence). The origin of this receptor is an adult who received the AZD1222 COVID-19 vaccine. The specimen was peripheral blood, collected 28 days after the second AZD1222 dose. The rearrangement links TRBV27 to TRBJ2-3; 11 nucleotides align to TRBD2. The CDR3 DNA is TGTGCCAGCAGCCTTACTAGCGGGAGAGTTGGAGATACGCAGTATTTT. Translation gives CASSLTSGRVGDTQYF.